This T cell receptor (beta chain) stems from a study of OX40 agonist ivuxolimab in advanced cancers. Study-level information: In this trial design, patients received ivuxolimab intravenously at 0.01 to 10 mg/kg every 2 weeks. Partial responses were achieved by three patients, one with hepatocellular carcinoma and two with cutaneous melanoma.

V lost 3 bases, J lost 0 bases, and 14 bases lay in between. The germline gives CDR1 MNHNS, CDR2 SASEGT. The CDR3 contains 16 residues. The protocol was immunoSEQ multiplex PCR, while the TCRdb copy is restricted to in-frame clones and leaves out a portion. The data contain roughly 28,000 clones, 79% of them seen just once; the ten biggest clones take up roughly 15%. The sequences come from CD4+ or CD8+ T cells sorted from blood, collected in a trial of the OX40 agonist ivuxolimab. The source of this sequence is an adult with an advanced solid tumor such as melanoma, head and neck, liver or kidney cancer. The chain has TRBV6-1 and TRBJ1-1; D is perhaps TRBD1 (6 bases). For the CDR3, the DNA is TGTGCCAGCAGTGATTTTCCGGACAGATTGAACACTGAAGCTTTCTTT. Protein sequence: CASSDFPDRLNTEAFF.